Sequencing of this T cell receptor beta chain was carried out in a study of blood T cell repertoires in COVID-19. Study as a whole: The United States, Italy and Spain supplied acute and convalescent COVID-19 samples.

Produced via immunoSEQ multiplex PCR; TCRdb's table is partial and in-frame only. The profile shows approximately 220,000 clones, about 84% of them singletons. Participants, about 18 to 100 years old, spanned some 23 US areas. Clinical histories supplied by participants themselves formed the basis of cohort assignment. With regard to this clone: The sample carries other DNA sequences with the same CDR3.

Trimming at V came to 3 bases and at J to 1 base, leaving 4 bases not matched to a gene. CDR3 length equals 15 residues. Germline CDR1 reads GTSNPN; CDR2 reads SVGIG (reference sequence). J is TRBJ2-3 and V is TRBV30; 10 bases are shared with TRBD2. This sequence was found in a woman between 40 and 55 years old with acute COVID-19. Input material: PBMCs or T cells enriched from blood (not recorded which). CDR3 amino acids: CAWSLGTSGTDTQYF. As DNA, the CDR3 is TGTGCCTGGAGCCTTGGGACTAGCGGCACAGATACGCAGTATTTT.